Each of the 21 T cell receptor beta chains below was sequenced from the same sample in a study of CD8 T cells in Susac syndrome. About 0.5 to 1 ug RNA was reverse transcribed with random hexamers. Using its own MiXCR run on the immunoSEQ multiplex PCR reads, TCRdb lists one record per CDR3 protein. The table lists 160,000 or so distinct CDR3 sequences, approximately 96% of them singletons. Sequenced input: CD8+ T cells from PBMCs. The receptors here all came from a human donor with multiple sclerosis.

The chain has TRBV5-1 and TRBJ2-1, with D possibly being TRBD2 (6 bases). Trimming cost V 3 bases and J 8 bases, with 6 bases left between them. CDR1 and CDR2 from the germline V gene are SGHRS and YFSETQ. CDR3 length: 11 amino acids. CDR3 sequence (DNA): TGCGCCAGCAGCTCTAGCGATGAGCAGTTCTTC. Its protein product is CASSSSDEQFF.

V and J are TRBV27 and TRBJ2-3; 10 bases are shared with TRBD2. Germline V gene data show CDR1 as MNHEY and CDR2 as SMNVEV (reference sequence). The CDR3 loop spans 15 amino acids. V lost 8 bases, J lost 2 bases, and 7 bases stayed unmatched. Written as DNA, the CDR3 is TGTGCCAGCGCCACGGGACTAGCGCCCACAGATACGCAGTATTTT. It is translated as CASATGLAPTDTQYF.

The V and J genes are TRBV20-1 and TRBJ2-7; 9 nucleotides match TRBD2. The CDR3 extends over 20 amino acids. Germline values: CDR1 DFQATT, CDR2 SNEGSKA (reference sequence). Trimming removed 4 bases from V and 4 bases from J; junction bases left unmatched: 26. The CDR3 loop is CSATGTPLGAGGRREYEQYF. As DNA, the CDR3 is TGCAGTGCTACCGGGACGCCCTTGGGAGCGGGGGGCCGGAGGGAATACGAGCAGTACTTC.

This chain uses TRBV19 with TRBJ1-1; D may be TRBD1 (5 bases). With 6 bases removed from V and 2 bases from J, the gap between germline ends came to 10 bases. Germline assignment: CDR1 LNHDA and CDR2 SQIVND (reference sequence). The CDR3 spans 13 residues. The CDR3 nucleotides read TGTGCCAGTAGCCGGAGGGGAAACACTGAAGCTTTCTTT. Protein sequence: CASSRRGNTEAFF.

This clonotype was picked up a small number of times. This rearrangement joins TRBV30 to TRBJ2-2; D remains ambiguous. The CDR3 has 11 residues. Germline CDR1 is GTSNPN and CDR2 is SVGIG (reference sequence). V lost 0 bases and J 6 bases, leaving 2 bases between the germline ends. In nucleotides, the CDR3 is TGTGCCTGGAGTGTTCCCGGGGAGCTGTTTTTT. Protein sequence: CAWSVPGELFF.

This clonotype was detected once. The chain recombines TRBV29-1 with TRBJ1-1, with a tentative D call TRBD1 (5 bases). Germline V gene lookup returns CDR1 SQVTM and CDR2 ANQGSEA. Trimming removed 3 bases from V and 0 bases from J, with 14 bases in between. This CDR3 contains 15 residues. The CDR3 DNA reads as TGCAGCGTTGATTTGGGTCTAGGGGTGAACACTGAAGCTTTCTTT. Protein: CSVDLGLGVNTEAFF.

The chain links TRBV12-3 or TRBV12-4 to TRBJ1-2; D is perhaps TRBD1 (5 bases). V lost 4 bases to trimming and J lost 4 bases, with 10 bases between them. The length of the CDR3 is 13 residues. CDR3: CASSSGSTYGYTF. As DNA, the CDR3 is TGTGCCAGCAGTTCAGGGTCGACCTATGGCTACACCTTC.

This clonotype was recorded a few times. This sequence joins TRBV2 and TRBJ2-7; a possible D gene is TRBD2 (6 bases). Trimming took 10 bases from V and 4 from J, leaving 14 bases between them. The CDR3 runs 12 residues. Germline V CDR1 and CDR2: SNHLY, FYNNEI. This CDR3 reads CATAGPSYEQYF. CDR3 bases: TGTGCCACCGCGGGACCGTCGTACGAGCAGTACTTC.

The J gene is TRBJ2-2, the V gene TRBV23-1; 8 nucleotides align to TRBD2. TRBV23-1 falls under the ORF class, with uncertain function. The CDR3 has 18 amino acids. The trim removed 0 bases at V and 2 bases at J, leaving 8 bases unmatched. In nucleotides, the CDR3 is TGCGCCAGCAGTCAATCATACAGACTAGCGATCAACACCGGGGAGCTGTTTTTT. As protein: CASSQSYRLAINTGELFF.

The chain combines TRBV27 with TRBJ2-7; D is perhaps TRBD1 or TRBD2 (6 bases each). Trimming took 3 bases from V and 3 from J, leaving 12 bases between them. The germline V gene encodes CDR1 MNHEY and CDR2 SMNVEV (reference sequence). The CDR3 runs 14 residues. CDR3 residues: CASSFGGSIYEQYF. CDR3 DNA sequence: TGTGCCAGCAGTTTCGGGGGCTCGATCTACGAGCAGTACTTC.

The J gene is TRBJ2-1, the V gene TRBV7-9; the D is unclear. CDR3 length: 11 residues. Germline lookup yields CDR1 SEHNR and CDR2 FQNEAQ (reference sequence). Trimming left V 4 bases short and J 10 bases short, with 8 bases between. This CDR3 is CASSSNGEQFF. For the CDR3, the DNA is TGTGCCAGCAGCTCAAACGGCGAGCAGTTCTTC.

The rearrangement joins TRBV25-1 to TRBJ2-5, with D perhaps TRBD1 or TRBD2 (5 bases each). Trimming removed 8 bases from V and 10 bases from J, with 20 bases in between. CDR3 length: 13 residues. CDR1 and CDR2 (germline): MGHDK, SYGVNS. This CDR3 reads CASGTVPRDGQYF. In DNA form, the CDR3 reads TGTGCCAGCGGGACGGTCCCAAGAGATGGCCAGTACTTC.

The J gene is TRBJ2-2, the V gene TRBV7-8; a weak D match, TRBD1 (6 bases). This CDR3 region has 16 residues. Germline V gives CDR1 SGHVS, CDR2 FQNEAQ. V gave up 3 bases and J gave up 1 base, with 12 bases separating them. The CDR3: CASSLGATGNTGELFF. DNA for the CDR3: TGTGCCAGCAGCTTGGGGGCGACAGGGAACACCGGGGAGCTGTTTTTT.

V is TRBV29-1 and J is TRBJ1-2; 10 bases are a match to TRBD1. With 4 bases clipped from V and 3 bases from J, the junction kept 11 bases outside the gene matches. CDR3 length equals 16 residues. Germline CDR1 SQVTM, CDR2 ANQGSEA. The CDR3 sequence is CSVAGQGMAWDYGYTF. For the CDR3, the DNA is TGCAGCGTTGCGGGACAGGGGATGGCGTGGGACTATGGCTACACCTTC.

This chain uses TRBV23-1 with TRBJ2-1, with D perhaps matching TRBD2 (5 bases). TRBV23-1 is marked as an open reading frame, function uncertain. The V end lost 0 bases, the J end lost 0 bases, and 12 bases lay between the germline ends. The CDR3 has 17 residues. This chain's CDR3 is CASSQSIGRGSYNEQFF. CDR3 coding DNA: TGCGCCAGCAGTCAATCTATAGGACGGGGCTCCTACAATGAGCAGTTCTTC.

The chain has TRBV7-9 and TRBJ2-7, with D tentatively TRBD2 (6 bases). This CDR3 has 12 amino acids. CDR1 and CDR2 from the germline V gene are SEHNR and FQNEAQ (reference sequence). The CDR3 bases are TGTGCTGGAGGGGCAGGCCCCTACGAGCAGTACTTC. Its translation: CAGGAGPYEQYF.

This chain links TRBV29-1 with TRBJ2-7; weak D call: TRBD2 (6 bases). Germline CDR1 is SQVTM and CDR2 is ANQGSEA. The CDR3 runs 13 residues. V was cut by 4 bases and J by 2 bases, with 12 bases left in between. CDR3 region: CSVVGGATYEQYF. DNA for the CDR3: TGCAGCGTTGTGGGGGGTGCTACCTACGAGCAGTACTTC.

J is TRBJ2-5 and V is TRBV2; 9 nucleotides agree with TRBD2. The length of the CDR3 is 17 residues. Trimming took 0 bases from V and 2 from J; bases not matched to a gene: 7. Germline V lookup: CDR1 SNHLY, CDR2 FYNNEI. The CDR3 nucleotides read TGTGCCAGCAGTGAAGCGTTCGGCGGGGGGGCTCAAGAGACCCAGTACTTC. Amino acids: CASSEAFGGGAQETQYF.

The chain recombines TRBV12-3 or TRBV12-4 with TRBJ1-5; TRBD1 might be the D (5 bases). This CDR3 region has 14 residues. The V end lost 6 bases, the J end lost 7 bases, and 16 bases lay between the germline ends. The chain's CDR3 is CASSTTAQGQPQHF. The CDR3 coding sequence is TGTGCCAGCAGCACTACCGCGCAGGGACAGCCCCAGCATTTT.

The chain combines TRBV9 with TRBJ1-6; D possibly corresponds to TRBD1 (6 bases). CDR3 length: 14 residues. Trimming took 4 bases from V and 7 from J, leaving 12 bases between them. Per germline, CDR1 SGDLS and CDR2 YYNGEE. The CDR3 region is CASSPRQENSPLHF. DNA of the CDR3: TGTGCCAGCAGCCCCCGACAGGAGAATTCACCCCTCCACTTT.

The chain recombines TRBV20-1 with TRBJ2-7; 8 bases match TRBD2. V shed 0 bases, J shed 1 base, and the junction held 5 bases outside the gene matches. The CDR3 length is 15 residues. The germline V gene has CDR1 DFQATT and CDR2 SNEGSKA (reference sequence). CDR3 coding DNA: TGCAGTGCTAGAGAAGGGGCTAGCGGGTCCTACGAGCAGTACTTC. It translates to CSAREGASGSYEQYF.